The source of this T cell receptor (beta chain) is a study of T cells after yellow fever vaccination. This clonotype was observed many times. Germline CDR1 and CDR2: SNHLY and FYNNEI. Trimming cost V 3 bases and J 3 bases, with 12 bases left between them. The CDR3 loop spans 15 amino acids. From the 5' RACE reads, TCRdb called clonotypes with MiXCR, one entry per CDR3 protein. The sample shows hundreds of thousands of distinct CDR3 sequences, roughly 6.1% of them seen only once. Sequencing was performed on PBMCs, taken 5 days after the yellow fever booster vaccination. This chain uses TRBV2 with TRBJ2-1; D is perhaps TRBD2 (5 bases). The sequence was collected from a man aged 25-45 years who received the YFV17D yellow fever vaccine. The CDR3 here is CASSDSEAVYNEQFF. CDR3 sequence (DNA): TGTGCCAGCAGTGACTCCGAAGCGGTCTACAATGAGCAGTTCTTC.